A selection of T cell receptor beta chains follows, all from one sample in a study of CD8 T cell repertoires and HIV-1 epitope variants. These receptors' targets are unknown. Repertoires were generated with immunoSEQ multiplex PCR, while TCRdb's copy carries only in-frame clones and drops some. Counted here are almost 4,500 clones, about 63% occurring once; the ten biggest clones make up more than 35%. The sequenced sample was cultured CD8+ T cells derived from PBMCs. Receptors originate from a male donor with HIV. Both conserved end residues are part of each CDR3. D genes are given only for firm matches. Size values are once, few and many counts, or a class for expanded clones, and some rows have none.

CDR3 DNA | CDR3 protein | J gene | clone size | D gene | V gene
TGTGCCAGCAGTTTGGGGACAGGTTCCTACGAGCAGTACTTC | CASSLGTGSYEQYF | TRBJ2-7 | . | TRBD1 | TRBV27
TGTGCCAGTACCCTGGGCCAGTACAATGAGCAGTTCTTC | CASTLGQYNEQFF | TRBJ2-1 | . | . | TRBV19
TGCGCCAGCAGTGAGTCGAATCGAGATGACACTGAAGCTTTCTTT | CASSESNRDDTEAFF | TRBJ1-1 | . | . | TRBV10-1
TGTGCCAGCAGTTCCATAGAGGGCTCCTACGAGCAGTACTTC | CASSSIEGSYEQYF | TRBJ2-7 | . | . | TRBV28
TGCGCCAGCAGCACAAACTTCGACAGGGCTGACTATGGCTACACCTTC | CASSTNFDRADYGYTF | TRBJ1-2 | few | TRBD1 | TRBV5-1
TGCAGCGCATCCCTGACAGATATGAACACTGAAGCTTTCTTT | CSASLTDMNTEAFF | TRBJ1-1 | . | . | TRBV29-1
TGTGCCAGCAGCCCCCGGGGGATGGGGGCATCGAGAACTGAAGCTTTCTTT | CASSPRGMGASRTEAFF | TRBJ1-1 | . | . | TRBV11-1
TGTGCCAGCAGTTTCGATAGCGGGAGTTTAGCAGATACGCAGTATTTT | CASSFDSGSLADTQYF | TRBJ2-3 | . | TRBD2 | TRBV27
TGTGCCAGCAGCTGGGGGGGACAGCCGAATCAGCCCCAGCATTTT | CASSWGGQPNQPQHF | TRBJ1-5 | . | TRBD1 | TRBV27
TGTGCCAGCTCACCACCGTTACTTCGCACCGGGGAGCTGTTTTTT | CASSPPLLRTGELFF | TRBJ2-2 | few | . | TRBV18
TGTGCCAGCAGCTTACGCGCGGGACTAGCGGGAGGTTCGAACACCGGGGAGCTGTTTTTT | CASSLRAGLAGGSNTGELFF | TRBJ2-2 | . | TRBD2 | TRBV7-8
TGTGCCATCAGTGGAGGCAACAATCAGCCCCAGCATTTT | CAISGGNNQPQHF | TRBJ1-5 | few | . | TRBV10-3
TGTGCCAGCAGCTGGGAGGGGAAACAGGGGCCCGAAGCTTTCTTT | CASSWEGKQGPEAFF | TRBJ1-1 | few | TRBD1 | TRBV7-8
TGTGCCAGCAGTGACTCAACTAGCGGGGGGGCAGATACGCAGTATTTT | CASSDSTSGGADTQYF | TRBJ2-3 | . | TRBD2 | TRBV6-4
TGTGCCAGCAGTGAAGCGGGCGGCTACAATGAGCAGTTCTTC | CASSEAGGYNEQFF | TRBJ2-1 | . | . | TRBV2
TGTGCCAGCAGTACAAGGACAGGGGGCACTGAAGCTTTCTTT | CASSTRTGGTEAFF | TRBJ1-1 | few | TRBD1 | TRBV27
TGTGCCAGTAGTCCCTCAGGGGTCCATGAGCAGTTCTTC | CASSPSGVHEQFF | TRBJ2-1 | . | . | TRBV19
TGTGCCAGCAAGAGGACAGGTTCCTACAATGAGCAGTTCTTC | CASKRTGSYNEQFF | TRBJ2-1 | few | TRBD1 | TRBV27
TGTGCCAGCAGTGCGGGGGTGAACACTGAAGCTTTCTTT | CASSAGVNTEAFF | TRBJ1-1 | . | . | TRBV6-4
TGTGCCAGCAGCTTAGGGTGGGGGTCCCGCGAGCAGTACTTC | CASSLGWGSREQYF | TRBJ2-7 | once | . | TRBV7-8
TGTGCCAGCAGTGGAGGACAGGGGGCCTATCAGCCCCAGCATTTT | CASSGGQGAYQPQHF | TRBJ1-5 | few | TRBD1 | TRBV2
TGCAGCGTTGTCCACAGGGACGGCAATGAGCAGTTCTTC | CSVVHRDGNEQFF | TRBJ2-1 | . | . | TRBV29-1
TGTGCCACGCGGGACAGGGTCGCTAGGTATGGCTACACCTTC | CATRDRVARYGYTF | TRBJ1-2 | few | TRBD1 | TRBV2
TGCGCCAGCAGCCAAGATCCCCCAGACTTGGACTATGGCTACACCTTC | CASSQDPPDLDYGYTF | TRBJ1-2 | hyperexpanded | . | TRBV4-1
TGTGCCACCAGACATATTAGAAGGGAGTGGGTACTAGCGGGACCTATCTCCTACGAGCAGTACTTC | CATRHIRREWVLAGPISYEQYF | TRBJ2-7 | . | TRBD2 | TRBV27
TGTGCCAGCAGTTCTCGACAGGGGGATAATTCACCCCTCCACTTT | CASSSRQGDNSPLHF | TRBJ1-6 | . | TRBD1 | TRBV27
TGTGCCAGCAGTTTTCCCCGGGACAGGGGGCAGTACGAGCAGTACTTC | CASSFPRDRGQYEQYF | TRBJ2-7 | once | TRBD1 | TRBV28
TGTGCCAGCAGCCCGCTGGGATTCCAAGAGACCCAGTACTTC | CASSPLGFQETQYF | TRBJ2-5 | . | . | TRBV7-9
TGTGCCAGCAGCGAATCCCCCCCAGTCTACAATGAGCAGTTCTTC | CASSESPPVYNEQFF | TRBJ2-1 | . | . | TRBV6-1
TGTGCCAGTGATTCGCGGGGGGGCGAAACAGATACGCAGTATTTT | CASDSRGGETDTQYF | TRBJ2-3 | . | TRBD2 | TRBV19
TGCGCCAGCAGGGGGGGATGGGGCAAGGGTACCTACGAGCAGTACTTC | CASRGGWGKGTYEQYF | TRBJ2-7 | . | . | TRBV10-2
TGTGCCAGTAGTTGGGGGACAGGCACTGAAGCTTTCTTT | CASSWGTGTEAFF | TRBJ1-1 | few | TRBD1 | TRBV19
TGCAGCGTTTCAGGGGCTCTTAATGAAAAACTGTTTTTT | CSVSGALNEKLFF | TRBJ1-4 | few | . | TRBV29-1
TGTGCCAGCAGTCCCCTCACAGGGGACCTTAGGAACGAGCAGTACTTC | CASSPLTGDLRNEQYF | TRBJ2-7 | . | TRBD1 | TRBV27
TGTGCCAGCAGCTTCTCGGACTTCAATGAGCAGTTCTTC | CASSFSDFNEQFF | TRBJ2-1 | . | . | TRBV11-2
TGTGCCAGCAGCTTCGAAGAGCGCCCAGGCGACGAGCAGTACTTC | CASSFEERPGDEQYF | TRBJ2-7 | . | . | TRBV5-5
TGTGCCAGCAGTGGGGACCGACTCAATGAGCAGTTCTTC | CASSGDRLNEQFF | TRBJ2-1 | . | . | TRBV28
TGCGCCAGCACCGGTAACGGTGAAGCTTTCTTT | CASTGNGEAFF | TRBJ1-1 | . | . | TRBV5-1